This T cell receptor (beta chain) was captured in a study of response to subunit inactivated influenza vaccine. TCRdb reprocessed the RT-PCR reads via MiXCR and lists one record per CDR3 protein. Among some 520,000 distinct CDR3 sequences listed, 16% were seen once. The length of the CDR3 is 14 residues. Trimming at V came to 5 bases and at J to 9 bases, leaving 7 bases not matched to a gene. Per germline, CDR1 SGHVS and CDR2 FNYEAQ. The specimen was CD4+ T cells sorted from PBMCs, collected less than 30 months after vaccination. The chain has TRBV7-6 and TRBJ2-1, with TRBD1 matching 10 bases. This receptor was taken from a man aged 50 to 69 who received an inactivated influenza vaccine. CDR3 bases: TGTGCCAGCAGCCCCGGGACAGGGGTCAGTGAGCAGTTCTTC. This codes for CASSPGTGVSEQFF.